The table lists the clone carrying this TCR beta chain with many counts. The CDR3 length is 13 residues. The V gene lost 0 bases and the J gene lost 14 bases, with 14 bases spanning the gap. Germline V lookup: CDR1 LGHNA, CDR2 YNFKEQ. MiXCR, applied by TCRdb to the RT-PCR reads, yields one record per CDR3 protein. Among almost 700,000 distinct CDR3 sequences listed, 14% were seen once. Material: memory CD4+ T cells from blood. This chain links TRBV4-2 with TRBJ2-1, with no clear D. This TCR was recovered from a female donor in good health, serving as a healthy control. CDR3 DNA: TGTGCCAGCAGCCAAGAGGCGACGGACCCAAAGTTCTTC. Protein: CASSQEATDPKFF.